This T cell receptor (beta chain) originates from a study of blood T cell repertoires in COVID-19. Overall study context: Samples came from the United States, Italy and Spain, spanning acute and convalescent COVID-19.

Only in-frame clones appear in the TCRdb table, and some are missing; sequencing was by immunoSEQ multiplex PCR. The sample has roughly 400,000 clones; about nine tenths are singletons. With 3 bases clipped from V and 12 bases from J, the junction kept 6 bases outside the gene matches. The CDR3 is made up of 14 amino acids. Germline CDR1 ENHRY, CDR2 SYGVKD. Cohort 3 donors were reported recovered after two negative PCRs, clearance, or symptom resolution. Material: PBMCs or T cells enriched from blood (not recorded which). This TCR was sampled from a man aged 18 to 35 who had recovered from COVID-19. The chain is built from TRBV10-3 and TRBJ2-1; 12 bases are a match to TRBD2. DNA of the CDR3: TGTGCCATCAGTGAATCTAGCGGGGGGGCCGGGCAGTTCTTC. Protein: CAISESSGGAGQFF.